The rows below give T cell receptor beta chains drawn from one sample of a study of blood T cell repertoires in COVID-19. Using immunoSEQ multiplex PCR, the repertoire was profiled, and TCRdb retains in-frame clones only, with some absent. Here the sample spans over 200,000 clones, more than 70% being singletons. Specimen: peripheral blood. The source is a woman in her sixties with acute or convalescent COVID-19. CDR3s include the opening cysteine and the closing phenylalanine or tryptophan. The D gene is left open where the match is weak. The size of a clone is reported for some rows only, either as once, few or many, or as a class for expanded clones.

d_call: TRBD1
j_call: TRBJ1-3
clone_size: NA
v_call: TRBV10-2
cdr3_length: 16
cdr3_aa: CASSESRQGAGNTIYF
cdr3_nt: TGCGCCAGCAGTGAGTCGCGGCAGGGGGCGGGAAACACCATATATTTT

d_call: NA
j_call: TRBJ2-5
clone_size: NA
v_call: TRBV7-8
cdr3_length: 15
cdr3_aa: CASSYGMGAEVTQYF
cdr3_nt: TGTGCCAGCAGCTACGGGATGGGGGCAGAGGTGACCCAGTACTTC

d_call: NA
j_call: TRBJ2-4
clone_size: few
v_call: TRBV7-2
cdr3_length: 16
cdr3_aa: CASSFASTSPKNIQYF
cdr3_nt: TGTGCCAGCAGCTTTGCATCCACTAGCCCCAAAAACATTCAGTACTTC

d_call: NA
j_call: TRBJ1-5
clone_size: NA
v_call: TRBV19
cdr3_length: 14
cdr3_aa: CASSNTGTNQPQHF
cdr3_nt: TGTGCCAGTAGTAACACAGGGACCAATCAGCCCCAGCATTTT

d_call: NA
j_call: TRBJ1-5
clone_size: once
v_call: TRBV27
cdr3_length: 17
cdr3_aa: CASSRASSLFSNQPQHF
cdr3_nt: TGTGCCAGCAGCCGTGCTAGCAGTCTTTTTAGCAATCAGCCCCAGCATTTT

d_call: NA
j_call: TRBJ1-3
clone_size: once
v_call: TRBV19
cdr3_length: 13
cdr3_aa: CASSLGAGNTIYF
cdr3_nt: TGTGCCAGTAGCCTGGGCGCTGGAAACACCATATATTTT

d_call: NA
j_call: TRBJ1-6
clone_size: NA
v_call: TRBV4-1
cdr3_length: 17
cdr3_aa: CASSPGRQSSYNSPLHF
cdr3_nt: TGCGCCAGCAGCCCTGGAAGACAGAGCTCCTATAATTCACCCCTCCACTTT

d_call: TRBD1
j_call: TRBJ1-2
clone_size: NA
v_call: TRBV6-5
cdr3_length: 13
cdr3_aa: CASSQTGVRGYTF
cdr3_nt: TGTGCCAGCAGTCAAACAGGGGTCCGGGGCTACACCTTC

d_call: NA
j_call: TRBJ2-4
clone_size: NA
v_call: TRBV11-2
cdr3_length: 16
cdr3_aa: CASSLVGVLAKNIQYF
cdr3_nt: TGTGCCAGCAGCTTAGTGGGAGTACTAGCCAAAAACATTCAGTACTTC

d_call: NA
j_call: TRBJ1-6
clone_size: NA
v_call: TRBV15
cdr3_length: 16
cdr3_aa: CATSRDSLLFNSPLHF
cdr3_nt: TGTGCCACCAGCAGAGACTCCCTTTTATTCAATTCACCCCTCCACTTT

d_call: TRBD2
j_call: TRBJ2-7
clone_size: NA
v_call: TRBV6-6
cdr3_length: 14
cdr3_aa: CASMIAGGPYEQYF
cdr3_nt: TGTGCCAGCATGATAGCGGGAGGCCCCTACGAGCAGTACTTC

d_call: NA
j_call: TRBJ1-1
clone_size: NA
v_call: TRBV2
cdr3_length: 14
cdr3_aa: CASSADGRNTEAFF
cdr3_nt: TGTGCCAGCAGTGCTGATGGTAGGAACACTGAAGCTTTCTTT

d_call: NA
j_call: TRBJ2-1
clone_size: NA
v_call: TRBV2
cdr3_length: 13
cdr3_aa: CASRQGIYNEQFF
cdr3_nt: TGTGCCAGCAGACAGGGCATCTACAATGAGCAGTTCTTC

d_call: TRBD1
j_call: TRBJ1-2
clone_size: NA
v_call: TRBV18
cdr3_length: 15
cdr3_aa: CASSLDRARGYGYTF
cdr3_nt: TGTGCCAGCTCACTCGACAGGGCTCGGGGCTATGGCTACACCTTC

d_call: TRBD2
j_call: TRBJ2-2
clone_size: NA
v_call: TRBV7-2
cdr3_length: 17
cdr3_aa: CASSSTQSSGKTGELFF
cdr3_nt: TGTGCCAGCAGCTCTACGCAATCTAGCGGCAAAACCGGGGAGCTGTTTTTT

d_call: NA
j_call: TRBJ2-5
clone_size: NA
v_call: TRBV7-2
cdr3_length: 14
cdr3_aa: CASSLLDRQETQYF
cdr3_nt: TGTGCCAGCAGCTTACTCGACAGGCAAGAGACCCAGTACTTC

d_call: TRBD2
j_call: TRBJ2-7
clone_size: few
v_call: TRBV11-2
cdr3_length: 16
cdr3_aa: CASSLDWASGIYEQYF
cdr3_nt: TGTGCCAGCAGCTTAGATTGGGCTAGCGGGATCTACGAGCAGTACTTC

d_call: NA
j_call: TRBJ2-1
clone_size: NA
v_call: TRBV5-8
cdr3_length: 12
cdr3_aa: CASTINIPEQFF
cdr3_nt: TGTGCCAGCACCATAAACATTCCTGAGCAGTTCTTC

d_call: NA
j_call: TRBJ2-5
clone_size: NA
v_call: TRBV29-1
cdr3_length: 12
cdr3_aa: CSVEHGRETQYF
cdr3_nt: TGCAGCGTTGAACACGGGAGAGAGACCCAGTACTTC

d_call: TRBD2
j_call: TRBJ2-3
clone_size: once
v_call: TRBV5-1
cdr3_length: 16
cdr3_aa: CASSSGLAASTDTQYF
cdr3_nt: TGCGCCAGCAGCTCGGGACTAGCGGCAAGCACAGATACGCAGTATTTT

d_call: NA
j_call: TRBJ2-1
clone_size: once
v_call: TRBV9
cdr3_length: 17
cdr3_aa: CASSVSLAVSSYNEQFF
cdr3_nt: TGTGCCAGCAGCGTTTCGTTAGCGGTAAGCTCCTACAATGAGCAGTTCTTC

d_call: TRBD1
j_call: TRBJ1-1
clone_size: NA
v_call: TRBV7-8
cdr3_length: 15
cdr3_aa: CASSYAGRGVTEAFF
cdr3_nt: TGTGCCAGCAGCTATGCCGGCAGGGGGGTTACTGAAGCTTTCTTT

d_call: TRBD1
j_call: TRBJ1-3
clone_size: NA
v_call: TRBV9
cdr3_length: 15
cdr3_aa: CASSVTGGPGNTIYF
cdr3_nt: TGTGCCAGCAGCGTTACAGGGGGACCTGGAAACACCATATATTTT

d_call: NA
j_call: TRBJ2-3
clone_size: NA
v_call: TRBV4-1
cdr3_length: 14
cdr3_aa: CASSHQGYTDTQYF
cdr3_nt: TGCGCCAGCAGCCACCAGGGTTACACAGATACGCAGTATTTT

d_call: NA
j_call: TRBJ1-5
clone_size: NA
v_call: TRBV28
cdr3_length: 14
cdr3_aa: CASTVDPPGQPQHF
cdr3_nt: TGTGCCAGCACGGTTGACCCCCCAGGGCAGCCCCAGCATTTT

d_call: TRBD1
j_call: TRBJ1-4
clone_size: NA
v_call: TRBV6-5
cdr3_length: 15
cdr3_aa: CASSPGQGALEKLFF
cdr3_nt: TGTGCCAGCAGTCCGGGACAGGGGGCGCTTGAAAAACTGTTTTTT

d_call: NA
j_call: TRBJ2-3
clone_size: NA
v_call: TRBV11-3
cdr3_length: 15
cdr3_aa: CASSLSGLITDTQYF
cdr3_nt: TGTGCCAGCAGCTTAAGTGGGCTAATCACAGATACGCAGTATTTT

d_call: NA
j_call: TRBJ1-5
clone_size: once
v_call: TRBV30
cdr3_length: 14
cdr3_aa: CAWSEVTANQPQHF
cdr3_nt: TGTGCCTGGAGTGAAGTCACCGCGAATCAGCCCCAGCATTTT

d_call: NA
j_call: TRBJ1-1
clone_size: NA
v_call: TRBV7-8
cdr3_length: 14
cdr3_aa: CASSLTVLNTEAFF
cdr3_nt: TGTGCCAGCAGCTTAACGGTCCTGAACACTGAAGCTTTCTTT

d_call: NA
j_call: TRBJ2-7
clone_size: once
v_call: TRBV11-2
cdr3_length: 16
cdr3_aa: CASSLDSGAALYEQYF
cdr3_nt: TGTGCCAGCAGCTTAGATTCAGGGGCCGCCCTTTACGAGCAGTACTTC

d_call: NA
j_call: TRBJ1-3
clone_size: NA
v_call: TRBV23-1
cdr3_length: 16
cdr3_aa: CASSPCPLLFGNTIYF
cdr3_nt: TGCGCCAGCAGTCCATGTCCCCTACTTTTTGGAAACACCATATATTTT

d_call: TRBD2
j_call: TRBJ2-3
clone_size: NA
v_call: TRBV6-2/TRBV6-3
cdr3_length: 16
cdr3_aa: CASSYGQLAITDTQYF
cdr3_nt: TGTGCCAGCAGTTACGGTCAACTAGCGATCACAGATACGCAGTATTTT

d_call: NA
j_call: TRBJ2-7
clone_size: NA
v_call: TRBV7-6
cdr3_length: 17
cdr3_aa: CASSLSPRGTESYEQYF
cdr3_nt: TGTGCCAGCAGCCTAAGCCCGAGGGGGACGGAGTCCTACGAGCAGTACTTC

d_call: TRBD2
j_call: TRBJ2-7
clone_size: NA
v_call: TRBV11-3
cdr3_length: 14
cdr3_aa: CASSFSGANYEQYF
cdr3_nt: TGTGCCAGCAGCTTTAGCGGGGCTAACTACGAGCAGTACTTC

d_call: TRBD1
j_call: TRBJ2-3
clone_size: NA
v_call: TRBV9
cdr3_length: 16
cdr3_aa: CASSVGTGSITDTQYF
cdr3_nt: TGTGCCAGCAGCGTTGGGACAGGATCAATCACAGATACGCAGTATTTT

d_call: NA
j_call: TRBJ1-3
clone_size: once
v_call: TRBV9
cdr3_length: 14
cdr3_aa: CASSVEESGNTIYF
cdr3_nt: TGTGCCAGCAGCGTCGAAGAGTCTGGAAACACCATATATTTT

d_call: NA
j_call: TRBJ2-7
clone_size: NA
v_call: TRBV19
cdr3_length: 15
cdr3_aa: CASSQSGRLDYEQYF
cdr3_nt: TGTGCCAGTAGTCAATCTGGGCGTCTTGACTACGAGCAGTACTTC

d_call: NA
j_call: TRBJ2-7
clone_size: NA
v_call: TRBV7-2
cdr3_length: 13
cdr3_aa: CASSLAGVNEQYF
cdr3_nt: TGTGCCAGCAGCTTAGCGGGAGTGAACGAGCAGTACTTC

d_call: TRBD2
j_call: TRBJ2-1
clone_size: NA
v_call: TRBV4-2
cdr3_length: 16
cdr3_aa: CASSPGASGGNNEQFF
cdr3_nt: TGTGCCAGCAGCCCCGGAGCTAGCGGGGGCAACAATGAGCAGTTCTTC

d_call: TRBD1
j_call: TRBJ1-2
clone_size: NA
v_call: TRBV6-5
cdr3_length: 15
cdr3_aa: CASRPSEDRTYGYTF
cdr3_nt: TGTGCCAGCAGGCCTTCAGAGGACAGGACCTATGGCTACACCTTC

d_call: TRBD2
j_call: TRBJ2-7
clone_size: NA
v_call: TRBV2
cdr3_length: 15
cdr3_aa: CASRGWGLGVTEQYF
cdr3_nt: TGTGCCAGCAGGGGATGGGGACTAGGGGTAACCGAGCAGTACTTC

d_call: NA
j_call: TRBJ1-1
clone_size: NA
v_call: TRBV29-1
cdr3_length: 13
cdr3_aa: CSVLDSTNTEAFF
cdr3_nt: TGCAGCGTGCTAGACAGCACGAACACTGAAGCTTTCTTT

d_call: TRBD1
j_call: TRBJ2-3
clone_size: NA
v_call: TRBV27
cdr3_length: 15
cdr3_aa: CASLREGAGTDTQYF
cdr3_nt: TGTGCCAGCCTTAGAGAGGGGGCAGGCACAGATACGCAGTATTTT

d_call: NA
j_call: TRBJ1-1
clone_size: NA
v_call: TRBV5-4
cdr3_length: 13
cdr3_aa: CASSPGANTEAFF
cdr3_nt: TGTGCCAGCAGCCCGGGAGCGAACACTGAAGCTTTCTTT

d_call: TRBD1
j_call: TRBJ1-3
clone_size: NA
v_call: TRBV6-1
cdr3_length: 17
cdr3_aa: CASSERTGAKDGNTIYF
cdr3_nt: TGTGCCAGCAGTGAGAGGACAGGGGCAAAGGACGGAAACACCATATATTTT

d_call: NA
j_call: TRBJ1-2
clone_size: NA
v_call: TRBV25-1
cdr3_length: 13
cdr3_aa: CASSPSGNYGYTF
cdr3_nt: TGTGCCAGCAGCCCCTCAGGGAACTATGGCTACACCTTC

d_call: NA
j_call: TRBJ2-7
clone_size: NA
v_call: TRBV5-1
cdr3_length: 16
cdr3_aa: CASSLSTVSLGHEQYF
cdr3_nt: TGCGCCAGCAGCCTTTCGACAGTTAGTTTGGGTCACGAGCAGTACTTC